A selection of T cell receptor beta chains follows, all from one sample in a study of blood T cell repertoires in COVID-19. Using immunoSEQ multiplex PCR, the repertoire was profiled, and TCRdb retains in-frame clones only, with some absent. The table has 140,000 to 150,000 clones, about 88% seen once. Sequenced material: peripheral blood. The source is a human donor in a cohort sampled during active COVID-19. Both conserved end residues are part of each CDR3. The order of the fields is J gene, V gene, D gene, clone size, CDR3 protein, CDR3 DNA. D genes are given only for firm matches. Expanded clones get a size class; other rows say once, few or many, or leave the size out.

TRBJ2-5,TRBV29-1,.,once,CSIQSGDAEYF,TGCAGCATCCAATCGGGGGACGCCGAGTACTTC
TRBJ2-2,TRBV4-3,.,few,CASSQDVSGELFF,TGCGCCAGCAGCCAAGACGTGTCCGGGGAGCTGTTTTTT
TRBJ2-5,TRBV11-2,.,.,CASSPLPQGIQETQYF,TGTGCCAGCAGCCCTCTCCCCCAGGGTATCCAAGAGACCCAGTACTTC
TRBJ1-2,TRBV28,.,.,CASYRLLSYGYTF,TGTGCCAGCTATCGTCTGCTTAGCTATGGCTACACCTTC
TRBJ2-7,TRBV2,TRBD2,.,CASSILEGTSGGYEQYF,TGTGCCAGCAGTATTCTAGAAGGGACTAGCGGGGGCTACGAGCAGTACTTC
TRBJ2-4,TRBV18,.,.,CASSLSSEVRAKNIQYF,TGTGCCAGCTCACTATCATCCGAGGTACGGGCCAAAAACATTCAGTACTTC
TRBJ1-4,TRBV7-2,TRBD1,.,CASSPGGGNEKLFF,TGTGCCAGCAGCCCAGGGGGCGGGAATGAAAAACTGTTTTTT
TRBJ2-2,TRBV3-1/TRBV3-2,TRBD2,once,CASSPSRGAGTGELFF,TGTGCCAGCAGCCCGTCGCGGGGGGCGGGAACCGGGGAGCTGTTTTTT
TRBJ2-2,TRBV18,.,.,CASSPPRHATGELFF,TGTGCCAGCTCACCACCGAGGCATGCCACCGGGGAGCTGTTTTTT
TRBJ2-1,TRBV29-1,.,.,CSVGETEEQFF,TGCAGCGTTGGAGAAACAGAGGAGCAGTTCTTC